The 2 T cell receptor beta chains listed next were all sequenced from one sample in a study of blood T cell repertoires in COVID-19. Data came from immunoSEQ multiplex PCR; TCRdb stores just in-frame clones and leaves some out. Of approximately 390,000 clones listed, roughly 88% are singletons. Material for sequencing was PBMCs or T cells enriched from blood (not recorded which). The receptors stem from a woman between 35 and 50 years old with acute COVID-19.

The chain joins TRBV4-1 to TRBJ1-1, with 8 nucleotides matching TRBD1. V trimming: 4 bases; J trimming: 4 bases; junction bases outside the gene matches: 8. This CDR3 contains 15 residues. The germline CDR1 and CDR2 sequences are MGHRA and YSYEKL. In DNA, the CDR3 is TGCGCCAGCAGCCTTTGGACAGGGATTACCACTGAAGCTTTCTTT. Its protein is CASSLWTGITTEAFF.

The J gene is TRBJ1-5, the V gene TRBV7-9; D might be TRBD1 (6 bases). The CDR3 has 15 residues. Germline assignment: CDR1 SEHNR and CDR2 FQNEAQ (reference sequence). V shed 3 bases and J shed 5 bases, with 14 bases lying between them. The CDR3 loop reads CASSFDGTPDQPQHF. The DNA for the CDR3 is TGTGCCAGCAGCTTCGACGGGACACCGGATCAGCCCCAGCATTTT.